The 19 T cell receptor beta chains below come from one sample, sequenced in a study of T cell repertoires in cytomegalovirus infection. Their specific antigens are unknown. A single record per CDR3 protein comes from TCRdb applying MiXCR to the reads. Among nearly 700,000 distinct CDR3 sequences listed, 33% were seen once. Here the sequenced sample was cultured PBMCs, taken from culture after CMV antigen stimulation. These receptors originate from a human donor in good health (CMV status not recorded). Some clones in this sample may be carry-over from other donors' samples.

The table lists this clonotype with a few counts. In DNA form, the CDR3 reads TGTGCCAGCAGAGATCCGGGGTTTGGGAATCAGCCCCAGCATTTT. Translation gives CASRDPGFGNQPQHF. The rearrangement uses TRBV6-1 and TRBJ1-5, with D unresolved. This CDR3 comprises 15 residues. Germline V gene lookup returns CDR1 MNHNS and CDR2 SASEGT. Trimming took off 6 bases at V and 4 bases at J, with 16 bases between the two ends.

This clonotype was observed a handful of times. CDR3 DNA: TGCGCCAGCAGCCTGCCTGGGACAGGGGAAACTGAAGCTTTCTTT. It translates to CASSLPGTGETEAFF. The chain couples TRBV5-1 to TRBJ1-1; TRBD1 aligns across 10 bases. CDR1 and CDR2 from the germline V gene are SGHRS and YFSETQ. V was clipped by 4 bases and J by 5 bases; unmatched bases: 8. The CDR3 runs to 15 residues.

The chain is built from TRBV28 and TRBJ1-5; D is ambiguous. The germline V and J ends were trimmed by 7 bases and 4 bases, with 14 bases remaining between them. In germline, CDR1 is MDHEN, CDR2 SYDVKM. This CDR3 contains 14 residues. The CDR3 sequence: CASTSIRANQPQHF. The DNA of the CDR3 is TGTGCCAGCACCTCGATTAGGGCAAATCAGCCCCAGCATTTT.

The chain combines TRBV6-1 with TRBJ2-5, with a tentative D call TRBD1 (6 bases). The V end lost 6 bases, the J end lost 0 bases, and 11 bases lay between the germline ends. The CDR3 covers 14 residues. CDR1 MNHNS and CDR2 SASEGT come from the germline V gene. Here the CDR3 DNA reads TGTGCCAGCAGGCCGGGACAATACCAAGAGACCCAGTACTTC. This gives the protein CASRPGQYQETQYF.

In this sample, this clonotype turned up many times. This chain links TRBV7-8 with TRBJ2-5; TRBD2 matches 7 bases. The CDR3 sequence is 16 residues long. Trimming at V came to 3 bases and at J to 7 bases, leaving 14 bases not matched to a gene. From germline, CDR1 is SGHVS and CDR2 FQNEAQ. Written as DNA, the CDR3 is TGTGCCAGCAGCTTTTATCCGCGGGCGGGGGATCGGACCCAGTACTTC. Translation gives CASSFYPRAGDRTQYF.

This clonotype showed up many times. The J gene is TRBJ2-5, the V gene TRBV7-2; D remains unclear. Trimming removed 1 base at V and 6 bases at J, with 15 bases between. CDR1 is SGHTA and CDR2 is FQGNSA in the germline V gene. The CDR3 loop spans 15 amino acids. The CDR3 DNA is TGTGCCAGCAGCTTAGGGGGTGGGGTAGGAAAGACCCAGTACTTC. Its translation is CASSLGGGVGKTQYF.

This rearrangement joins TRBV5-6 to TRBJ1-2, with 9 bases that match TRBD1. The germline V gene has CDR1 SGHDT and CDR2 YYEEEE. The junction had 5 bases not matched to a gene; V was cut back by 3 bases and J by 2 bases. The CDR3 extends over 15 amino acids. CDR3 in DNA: TGTGCCAGCAGCTGGGGGACAGGGAAGAACTATGGCTACACCTTC. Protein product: CASSWGTGKNYGYTF.

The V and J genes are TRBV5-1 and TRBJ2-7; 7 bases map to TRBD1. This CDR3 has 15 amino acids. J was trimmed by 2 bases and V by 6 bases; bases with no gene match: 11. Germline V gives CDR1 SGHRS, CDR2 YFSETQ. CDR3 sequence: CASTTAPGTAYEQYF. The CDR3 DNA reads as TGCGCCAGCACCACAGCCCCCGGGACAGCCTACGAGCAGTACTTC.

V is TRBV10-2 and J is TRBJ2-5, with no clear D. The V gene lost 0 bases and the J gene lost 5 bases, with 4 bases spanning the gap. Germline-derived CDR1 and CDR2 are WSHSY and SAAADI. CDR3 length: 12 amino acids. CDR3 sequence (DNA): TGCGCCAGCAGTGAGTCCTTTGAGACCCAGTACTTC. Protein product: CASSESFETQYF.

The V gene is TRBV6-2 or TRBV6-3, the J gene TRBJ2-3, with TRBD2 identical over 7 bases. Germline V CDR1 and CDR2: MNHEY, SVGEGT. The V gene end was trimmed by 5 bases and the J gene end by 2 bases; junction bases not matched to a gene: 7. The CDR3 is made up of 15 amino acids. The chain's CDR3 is CASSRLAAVTDTQYF. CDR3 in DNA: TGTGCCAGCAGTAGGCTAGCGGCGGTCACAGATACGCAGTATTTT.

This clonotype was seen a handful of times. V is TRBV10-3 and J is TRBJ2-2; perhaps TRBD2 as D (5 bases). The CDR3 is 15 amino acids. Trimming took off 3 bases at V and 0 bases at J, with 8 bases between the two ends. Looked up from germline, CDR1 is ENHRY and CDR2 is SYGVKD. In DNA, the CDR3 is TGTGCCATCAGTGACCTAGCCGCGAACACCGGGGAGCTGTTTTTT. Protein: CAISDLAANTGELFF.

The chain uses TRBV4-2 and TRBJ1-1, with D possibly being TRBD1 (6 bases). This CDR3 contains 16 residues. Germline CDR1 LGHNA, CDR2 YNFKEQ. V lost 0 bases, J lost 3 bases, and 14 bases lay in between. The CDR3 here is CASSQDRGGQYTEAFF. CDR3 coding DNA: TGTGCCAGCAGCCAAGATCGGGGGGGGCAATACACTGAAGCTTTCTTT.

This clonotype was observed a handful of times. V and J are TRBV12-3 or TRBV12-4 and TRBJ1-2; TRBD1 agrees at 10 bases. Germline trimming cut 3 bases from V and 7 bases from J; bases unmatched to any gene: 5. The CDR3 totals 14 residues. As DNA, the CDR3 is TGTGCCAGCAGTTTGAGGGACAGGGGCGGTGGCTACACCTTC. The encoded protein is CASSLRDRGGGYTF.

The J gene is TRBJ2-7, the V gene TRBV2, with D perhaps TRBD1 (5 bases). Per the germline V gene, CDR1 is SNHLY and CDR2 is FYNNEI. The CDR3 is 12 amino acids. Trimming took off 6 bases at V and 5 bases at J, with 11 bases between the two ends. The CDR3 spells CASRPEGDEQYF. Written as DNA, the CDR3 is TGTGCCAGCAGGCCTGAAGGGGACGAGCAGTACTTC.

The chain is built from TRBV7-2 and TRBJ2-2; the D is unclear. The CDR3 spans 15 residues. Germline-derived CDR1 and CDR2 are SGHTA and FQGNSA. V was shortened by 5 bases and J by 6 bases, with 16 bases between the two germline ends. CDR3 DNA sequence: TGTGCCAGCAGCCCCATCCCCACACCAGCCGGGGAGCTGTTTTTT. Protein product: CASSPIPTPAGELFF.

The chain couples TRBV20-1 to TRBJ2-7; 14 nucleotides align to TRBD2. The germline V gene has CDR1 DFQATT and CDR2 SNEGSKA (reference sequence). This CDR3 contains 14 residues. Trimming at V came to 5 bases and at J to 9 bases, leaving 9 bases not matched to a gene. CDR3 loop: CSASGTSGRTGQYF. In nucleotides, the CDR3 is TGCAGTGCTTCGGGGACTAGCGGGAGAACGGGGCAGTACTTC.

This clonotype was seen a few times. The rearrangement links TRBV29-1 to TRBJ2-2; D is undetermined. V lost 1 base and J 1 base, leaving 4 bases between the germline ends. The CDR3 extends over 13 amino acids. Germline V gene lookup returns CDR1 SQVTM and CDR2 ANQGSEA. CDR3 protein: CSVEGRNTGELFF. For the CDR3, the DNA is TGCAGCGTTGAAGGACGGAACACCGGGGAGCTGTTTTTT.

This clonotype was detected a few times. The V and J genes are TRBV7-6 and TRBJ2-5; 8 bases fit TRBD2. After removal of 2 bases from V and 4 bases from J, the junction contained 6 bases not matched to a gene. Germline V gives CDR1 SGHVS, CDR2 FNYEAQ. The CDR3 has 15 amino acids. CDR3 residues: CASSLTSGTAETQYF. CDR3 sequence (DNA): TGTGCCAGCAGCTTAACTAGCGGCACCGCAGAGACCCAGTACTTC. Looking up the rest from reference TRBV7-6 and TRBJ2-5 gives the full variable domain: GAGVSQSPRYKVTKRGQDVALRCDPISGHVSLYWYRQALGQGPEFLTYFNYEAQQDKSGLPNDRFSAERPEGSISTLTIQRTEQRDSAMYRCASSLTSGTAETQYFGPGTRLLVL.

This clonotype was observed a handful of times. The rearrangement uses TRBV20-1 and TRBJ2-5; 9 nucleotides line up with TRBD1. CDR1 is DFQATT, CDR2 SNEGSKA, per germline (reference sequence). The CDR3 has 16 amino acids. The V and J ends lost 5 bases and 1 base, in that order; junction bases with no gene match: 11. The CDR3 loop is CSASPGQGESQETQYF. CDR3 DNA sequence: TGCAGTGCTTCTCCGGGACAGGGAGAATCCCAAGAGACCCAGTACTTC.